One sample yielded the 5 T cell receptor beta chains listed below, sequenced in a study of breast tumors, draining lymph nodes, adjacent tissues. TCRdb used MiXCR to reprocess the multiplex PCR reads, holding one entry per CDR3 protein. Of fewer than 200,000 distinct CDR3 sequences in the sample, roughly 30% were seen once. Axillary draining lymph nodes of breast cancer patients supplied the node samples. The material sequenced was axillary lymph node tissue. The receptors derive from a female donor with breast cancer. Some clones in this sample may be carry-over from other donors' samples.

The chain is built from TRBV4-2 and TRBJ1-5; D is unresolved. Trimming pared 0 bases from V and 5 bases from J, leaving 14 bases between. This CDR3 has 16 residues. From germline, CDR1 is LGHNA and CDR2 YNFKEQ. The CDR3 nucleotides read TGTGCCAGCAGCCAAGAGTGGGTAGCAGGAGATCAGCCCCAGCATTTT. It specifies CASSQEWVAGDQPQHF.

The chain is built from TRBV29-1 and TRBJ2-5, with 8 positions matching TRBD2. CDR1 and CDR2 from the germline V gene are SQVTM and ANQGSEA. With V trimmed by 1 base and J by 5 bases, 0 bases remained unmatched. This CDR3 is 12 amino acids long. Written as DNA, the CDR3 is TGCAGCGTTGAAGTAGCGGGGGAGACCCAGTACTTC. Translated, it gives CSVEVAGETQYF.

This clonotype appeared once. The rearrangement joins TRBV12-3 or TRBV12-4 to TRBJ2-1; TRBD2 agrees at 14 bases. This CDR3 contains 15 residues. V lost 6 bases to trimming and J lost 9 bases; unmatched junction nucleotides: 7. The CDR3 is CASRPGLAGASEQFF. The CDR3 bases are TGTGCCAGCAGGCCGGGACTAGCGGGGGCCAGTGAGCAGTTCTTC.

Remarks on this clonotype: The CDR3 does not end in the conserved phenylalanine or tryptophan, so this is likely a read error. V usage is TRBV3-1 and J usage is TRBJ1-2; D unclear. The V gene's germline CDR1 is LGHDT and CDR2 YNNKEL (reference sequence). This CDR3 region has 12 residues. V dropped 2 bases and J dropped 5 bases, with 6 bases sitting between them. CDR3: CASSQPQYGYTS. The CDR3, as DNA: TGTGCCAGCAGCCAACCCCAATATGGCTACACCTCC.

V and J are TRBV7-2 and TRBJ1-5, with TRBD1 matching over 8 bases. The J segment lost 5 bases and the V segment lost 2 bases, leaving 17 bases of the junction unmatched. The CDR3 length is 19 residues. From germline, CDR1 is SGHTA and CDR2 FQGNSA. CDR3 coding DNA: TGTGCCAGCAGCTTACCAGGGGATGCGGCAGGGGGCATCGATCAGCCCCAGCATTTT. This translates into CASSLPGDAAGGIDQPQHF.